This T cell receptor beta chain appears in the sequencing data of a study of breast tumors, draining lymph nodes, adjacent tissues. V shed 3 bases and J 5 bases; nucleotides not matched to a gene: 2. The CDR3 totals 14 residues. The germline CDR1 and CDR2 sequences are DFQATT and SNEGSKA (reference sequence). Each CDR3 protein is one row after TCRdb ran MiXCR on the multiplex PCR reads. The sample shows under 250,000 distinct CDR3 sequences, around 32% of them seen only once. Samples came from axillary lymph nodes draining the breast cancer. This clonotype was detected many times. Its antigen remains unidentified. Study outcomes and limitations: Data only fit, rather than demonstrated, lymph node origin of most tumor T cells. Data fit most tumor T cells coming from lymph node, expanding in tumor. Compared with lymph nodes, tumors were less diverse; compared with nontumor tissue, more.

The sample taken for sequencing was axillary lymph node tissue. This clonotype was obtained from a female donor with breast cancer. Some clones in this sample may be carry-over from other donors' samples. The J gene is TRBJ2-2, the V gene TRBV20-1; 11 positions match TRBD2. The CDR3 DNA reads TGCAGTGCTAGGTCTAGCGGGGGGACCGGGGAGCTGTTTTTT. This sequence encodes CSARSSGGTGELFF.